This paragraph reports one T cell receptor (beta chain). Its antigen is not known. Some clones are missing from TCRdb's copy, which holds only in-frame ones; the method was immunoSEQ multiplex PCR. Among tens of thousands of clones listed, about 92% were seen once. The data belong to a study of PD-1 blockade in classical Hodgkin lymphoma. Study context: It was nivolumab at 3 mg/kg, given intravenously every 2 weeks, that patients received.

Overall study findings and caveats: CD4+ TCR diversity, unlike CD8+, climbed significantly by C4D1. Complete responders' diversity at baseline resembled that of newly diagnosed patients.

Trimming left V 2 bases short and J 9 bases short, with 5 bases between. The CDR3 covers 10 residues. Germline V gene data show CDR1 as MNHNY and CDR2 as SVGAGI (reference sequence). Each of the patients experienced relapse following autologous stem cell transplantation, and their brentuximab vedotin exposure differed. Complete response, partial response or progressive disease made up the best responses. Here the sequenced sample was peripheral blood mononuclear cells (PBMCs), taken at baseline. This chain links TRBV6-6 with TRBJ2-7, with D possibly TRBD2 on 5 matching bases. The receptor comes from a human donor with classical Hodgkin lymphoma. The CDR3 nucleotides are TGTGCCAGCAGTTACGGAGGGCAGTACTTC. Translating it yields CASSYGGQYF.